The 24 T cell receptor beta chains in this list originate from one sample, sequenced in a study of human T cells and chemical hapten exposure. TCRdb reanalysed the RACE reads using MiXCR and keeps one entry per CDR3 protein. The repertoire holds approximately 81,000 distinct CDR3 sequences, with approximately 8% as singletons. Specified time point: healthy volunteer bleed at 6 weeks. Whole blood that had not been fractionated was the source of extracted total RNA. Specimen: whole blood. Receptors were obtained from a male donor in good health. Some clones in this sample may be carry-over from other donors' samples.

This chain joins TRBV6-1 and TRBJ2-7; D is unresolved. Germline lookup yields CDR1 MNHNS and CDR2 SASEGT. The CDR3 runs 14 residues. The V and J ends lost 2 bases and 2 bases respectively, with 10 bases between them. The CDR3 DNA reads TGTGCCAGCAGTGAAATTAGTAGGGCCTACGAGCAGTACTTC. The encoded protein is CASSEISRAYEQYF.

For this clonotype: This sequence may be a read error, since a much larger clone differs from it by one base. The chain couples TRBV6-5 to TRBJ1-5; the D gene is possibly TRBD1 (6 bases). CDR1 and CDR2 (germline): MNHEY, SVGAGI. The CDR3 runs to 12 residues. DNA of the CDR3: TGTGCCAGCACCACAGGGAACCAGCTCCAGCATTTT. Its protein is CASTTGNQLQHF.

This clonotype was seen a handful of times. V is TRBV6-5 and J is TRBJ2-2, with D perhaps given as TRBD1 or TRBD2 (5 bases each). V lost 6 bases and J 3 bases, leaving 8 bases between the germline ends. This CDR3 is built from 13 residues. The V gene's germline CDR1 is MNHEY and CDR2 SVGAGI. CDR3 bases: TGTGCCAGCAGGGGACCCGACACCGGGGAGCTGTTTTTT. Its translation is CASRGPDTGELFF.

This clonotype was seen only a few times. The rearrangement links TRBV5-4 to TRBJ2-3, with D possibly TRBD1 on 5 matching bases. The CDR3 is 19 amino acids. With 4 bases removed from V and 0 bases from J, the gap between germline ends came to 24 bases. Per the germline V gene, CDR1 is SGHNT and CDR2 is YYREEE (reference sequence). CDR3 bases: TGTGCCAGCAGCCCGCGCGGACCATGGGGCGGATCTAGCACAGATACGCAGTATTTT. Translating it yields CASSPRGPWGGSSTDTQYF.

This sequence joins TRBV29-1 and TRBJ2-7; TRBD1 might be the D (6 bases). The length of the CDR3 is 13 residues. Trimming took off 7 bases at V and 1 base at J, with 14 bases between the two ends. The germline gives CDR1 SQVTM, CDR2 ANQGSEA. CDR3 sequence: CSALDSDSYEQYF. The CDR3 region has the DNA TGCAGCGCCCTGGACAGCGATTCCTACGAGCAGTACTTC.

This clonotype was seen a few times. The chain has TRBV12-3 or TRBV12-4 and TRBJ2-1, with 8 nucleotides matching TRBD1. With V trimmed by 6 bases and J by 4 bases, 8 bases remained unmatched. The CDR3 has 15 residues. The CDR3 DNA sequence: TGTGCCAGCAGAGTAAGCGGACAGGGTTACAATGAGCAGTTCTTC. Its translation: CASRVSGQGYNEQFF.

This clonotype was detected ten times or more. V usage is TRBV9 and J usage is TRBJ1-6; D might be TRBD1 (5 bases). The V and J ends lost 2 bases and 14 bases respectively, with 14 bases between them. The length of the CDR3 is 13 residues. Germline V CDR1 and CDR2: SGDLS, YYNGEE. The CDR3 DNA reads as TGTGCCAGCAGCGTGGGGGACCAATCGGCCCTCCACTTT. Encoded protein: CASSVGDQSALHF.

The sample holds many counts of this clonotype. The chain's CDR3 is CASSAIGRQQETQYF. In DNA, the CDR3 is TGCGCCAGCAGCGCCATAGGGCGACAACAAGAGACCCAGTACTTC. The genes are TRBV5-1 and TRBJ2-5; D not resolved. This CDR3 spans 15 amino acids. Looked up from germline, CDR1 is SGHRS and CDR2 is YFSETQ. Deletions cut 4 bases from V and 2 bases from J, with 15 bases between.

The CDR3, as DNA: TGTGCCAGCAGCCTCCCCCCACCGGCGACATCATTGACAGATACGCAGTATTTT. Translation gives CASSLPPPATSLTDTQYF. J is TRBJ2-3 and V is TRBV5-6, with D uncertain. This CDR3 has 18 amino acids. The ends were cut back, 4 bases at V and 3 bases at J, with 24 bases in the middle. Germline V CDR1 and CDR2: SGHDT, YYEEEE.

The rearrangement joins TRBV29-1 to TRBJ2-1, with TRBD2 as a possible D gene (5 bases). Trimming left V 3 bases short and J 1 base short, with 13 bases between. This CDR3 comprises 15 residues. Per the germline V gene, CDR1 is SQVTM and CDR2 is ANQGSEA. The CDR3 DNA follows: TGCAGCGTTGAGTCAGAGGGCTCGTCCTACAATGAGCAGTTCTTC. This translates into CSVESEGSSYNEQFF.

This chain links TRBV7-9 with TRBJ2-3; 11 bases are shared with TRBD2. CDR1 is SEHNR and CDR2 is FQNEAQ in the germline V gene (reference sequence). V shed 3 bases, J shed 1 base, and the junction held 6 bases outside the gene matches. The CDR3 has 17 amino acids. The DNA of the CDR3 is TGTGCCAGCAGCTTTCTAGCGGGAGGCGGAGGCACAGATACGCAGTATTTT. It yields the protein CASSFLAGGGGTDTQYF.

This chain uses TRBV10-3 with TRBJ1-3; the match to TRBD1 covers 7 bases. There are 16 residues in the CDR3. Germline loops: CDR1 ENHRY, CDR2 SYGVKD. V lost 4 bases, J lost 0 bases, and 6 bases stayed unmatched. The CDR3 DNA reads TGTGCCATCAGTGTGGGACAGCTAATCTCTGGAAACACCATATATTTT. Translating it yields CAISVGQLISGNTIYF.

In its sample, this clonotype was seen many times. The chain joins TRBV29-1 to TRBJ2-7, with a tentative D call TRBD1 (7 bases). The CDR3 runs to 16 residues. Trimming removed 5 bases at V and 2 bases at J, with 22 bases between. Per the germline V gene, CDR1 is SQVTM and CDR2 is ANQGSEA. CDR3 loop: CSVQGGVDPETYEQYF. CDR3 DNA: TGCAGCGTTCAGGGGGGAGTGGACCCCGAAACCTACGAGCAGTACTTC.

The J gene is TRBJ2-6, the V gene TRBV12-3 or TRBV12-4; 7 bases line up with TRBD2. Losses at the gene ends were 3 bases for V and 2 bases for J; bases not matched to a gene: 7. CDR3 length equals 17 residues. The CDR3 sequence is CASSFWTSNAGANVLTF. The CDR3 DNA follows: TGTGCCAGCAGTTTCTGGACTAGTAATGCTGGGGCCAACGTCCTGACTTTC.

This sequence joins TRBV7-6 and TRBJ2-2; 7 positions agree with TRBD1. V lost 4 bases and J lost 3; bases outside the gene matches: 8. The CDR3 covers 16 residues. Germline CDR1 is SGHVS and CDR2 is FNYEAQ. This CDR3 reads CASSSYPDRDTGELFF. For the CDR3, the DNA is TGTGCCAGCAGCTCGTACCCTGACAGGGACACCGGGGAGCTGTTTTTT.

V is TRBV7-9 and J is TRBJ1-3; possibly TRBD1 for D (6 bases). With 3 bases removed from V and 0 bases from J, the gap between germline ends came to 9 bases. This CDR3 region has 15 residues. Germline CDR1 SEHNR, CDR2 FQNEAQ (reference sequence). Written as DNA, the CDR3 is TGTGCCAGCAGCTTGAGACAGGACTCTGGAAACACCATATATTTT. The encoded protein is CASSLRQDSGNTIYF.

The table lists this clonotype with many counts. The rearrangement links TRBV12-3 or TRBV12-4 to TRBJ2-1, with 8 bases that match TRBD1. The CDR3 extends over 16 amino acids. J gave up 0 bases and V 4 bases, and 5 bases lay outside the gene matches. CDR3: CASSSLTGGSYNEQFF. CDR3 DNA: TGTGCCAGCAGTTCCCTTACAGGGGGCTCCTACAATGAGCAGTTCTTC.

This clonotype was found a few times. The chain joins TRBV29-1 to TRBJ2-5; no clear D. The CDR3 has 12 residues. The germline V gene encodes CDR1 SQVTM and CDR2 ANQGSEA. Trimming left V 3 bases short and J 5 bases short, with 10 bases between. The CDR3 DNA reads as TGCAGCGTTGAGAGCTTTGGGGAGACCCAGTACTTC. This encodes CSVESFGETQYF.

This clonotype was recorded many times. CDR3 sequence: CASSLQDSSGANVLTF. As DNA, the CDR3 is TGTGCCAGCAGTCTTCAGGACAGCTCTGGGGCCAACGTCCTGACTTTC. The V call is TRBV6-1, the J call TRBJ2-6; a possible D gene is TRBD1 (6 bases). Between the trimmed V and J ends, which lost 5 bases and 0 bases, there was a span of 11 bases. Germline V gene data show CDR1 as MNHNS and CDR2 as SASEGT. The CDR3 is made up of 16 amino acids.

This clonotype was observed a few times. The chain's CDR3 is CASSLVTGSSTDTQYF. CDR3 in DNA: TGCGCCAGCAGCTTGGTGACAGGGTCAAGCACAGATACGCAGTATTTT. The rearrangement links TRBV5-1 to TRBJ2-3, with 7 nucleotides matching TRBD1. Germline CDR1 SGHRS, CDR2 YFSETQ. V was clipped by 0 bases and J by 0 bases; unmatched bases: 4. This CDR3 contains 16 residues.

This clonotype was counted a few times. The genes are TRBV12-3 or TRBV12-4 and TRBJ1-5; the D gene is possibly TRBD1 (5 bases). The CDR3 runs to 13 residues. V lost 5 bases, J lost 4 bases, and 9 bases lay in between. As DNA, the CDR3 is TGTGCCAGCAGTAGGCCAGGGAATCAGCCCCAGCATTTT. As protein: CASSRPGNQPQHF.

For the CDR3, the DNA is TGCGCCAGCAGCTTGAAGGAGGGAGGGACTGAAGCTTTCTTT. Encoded protein: CASSLKEGGTEAFF. V is TRBV5-1 and J is TRBJ1-1; no firm D call. The CDR3 consists of 14 residues. Looked up from germline, CDR1 is SGHRS and CDR2 is YFSETQ. V was shortened by 1 base and J by 5 bases, with 12 bases between the two germline ends.

The V call is TRBV4-2, the J call TRBJ2-5, with 10 bases matching TRBD2. This CDR3 has 17 amino acids. Germline V lookup: CDR1 LGHNA, CDR2 YNFKEQ. Trimming removed 1 base from V and 4 bases from J; junction bases left unmatched: 9. CDR3: CASSQVALAGVGETQYF. The CDR3 DNA reads TGTGCCAGCAGCCAAGTCGCTCTAGCGGGAGTTGGAGAGACCCAGTACTTC.

The chain uses TRBV5-6 and TRBJ1-1, with 7 bases lining up with TRBD1. The V segment lost 2 bases and the J segment 5 bases; nucleotides outside the gene matches: 6. The CDR3 loop spans 14 amino acids. The germline V gene has CDR1 SGHDT and CDR2 YYEEEE. This chain's CDR3 is CASSLQGSFTEAFF. CDR3 sequence (DNA): TGTGCCAGCAGCTTACAGGGGAGTTTTACTGAAGCTTTCTTT.